This TCR beta chain was observed in a study of OX40 agonist ivuxolimab in advanced cancers. Study-level background: Patients received ivuxolimab, an agonistic anti-OX40 (CD134) antibody.

Clones were sequenced by immunoSEQ multiplex PCR, and TCRdb holds only the in-frame ones, with some missing. The table shows approximately 60,000 clones, with roughly 80% occurring only once. The CDR3 runs to 13 residues. V was clipped by 6 bases and J by 1 base, with 9 bases between them. Looked up from germline, CDR1 is SEHNR and CDR2 is FQNEAQ (reference sequence). A word on this clone: What it recognizes is unknown.

Whole-study results and caveats: No antigen was identified for the clonally expanded peripheral T cells. Expanded clones belonging to CD8+ T cells outnumbered, on average, those of CD4+.

Here the sequenced sample was CD4+ or CD8+ T cells sorted from blood, taken in a trial of the OX40 agonist ivuxolimab. The gene calls are TRBV7-9 and TRBJ1-1, with D maybe TRBD1 (6 bases). This receptor was taken from an adult with an advanced solid tumor such as melanoma, head and neck, liver or kidney cancer. The CDR3 region is CASRVQGNTEAFF. The CDR3 coding sequence is TGTGCCAGCAGAGTACAGGGGAACACTGAAGCTTTCTTT.